This T cell receptor (beta chain) is from a study of blood T cell repertoires in COVID-19. The method was immunoSEQ multiplex PCR; TCRdb's version includes in-frame clones alone and lacks a portion of them. This sample has roughly 230,000 clones; approximately 88% occur once, and the top ten carry under 30%. The sample holds a few counts of this clone. The source is a man aged 40-50 years with acute or convalescent COVID-19. Sequencing input: peripheral blood.

The CDR3 DNA sequence: TGCAGTGCTAGTGTCGTAGTGGCAGGGCCCTACGAGCAGTACTTC. As protein: CSASVVVAGPYEQYF. V usage is TRBV20-1 and J usage is TRBJ2-7; TRBD1 is a possible D gene (5 bases). Trimming pared 3 bases from V and 2 bases from J, leaving 17 bases between. Germline V gene sequence: CDR1 DFQATT, CDR2 SNEGSKA (reference sequence). This CDR3 contains 15 residues.